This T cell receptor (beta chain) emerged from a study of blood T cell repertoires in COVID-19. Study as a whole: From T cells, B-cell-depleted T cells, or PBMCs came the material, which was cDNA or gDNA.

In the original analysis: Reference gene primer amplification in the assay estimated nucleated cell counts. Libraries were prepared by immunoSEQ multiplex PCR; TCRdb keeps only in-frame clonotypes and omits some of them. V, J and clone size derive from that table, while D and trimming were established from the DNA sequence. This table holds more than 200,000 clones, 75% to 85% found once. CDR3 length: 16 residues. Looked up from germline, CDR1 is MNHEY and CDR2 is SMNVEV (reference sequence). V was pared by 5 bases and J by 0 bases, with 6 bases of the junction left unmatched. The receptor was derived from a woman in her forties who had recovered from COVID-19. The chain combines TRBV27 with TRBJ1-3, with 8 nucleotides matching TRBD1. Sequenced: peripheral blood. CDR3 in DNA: TGTGCCAGCAGTACAAGACAGGGGAGCTCTGGAAACACCATATATTTT. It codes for CASSTRQGSSGNTIYF.